Below, one TCR beta chain is given with its context. TCRdb ran MiXCR on the reads and lists one entry per CDR3 protein. The sample shows 600,000 to 800,000 distinct CDR3 sequences, approximately 25% of them seen only once. Looked up from germline, CDR1 is SNHLY and CDR2 is FYNNEI. The CDR3 consists of 15 residues. V was pared by 9 bases and J by 7 bases, with 13 bases of the junction left unmatched. These data come from a study of T cell repertoires in cytomegalovirus infection. Study-level background: Public TCR beta signatures were indicative of both CMV infection and a matching HLA type.

The chain recombines TRBV2 with TRBJ2-7; 12 bases are shared with TRBD1. The TCR sequence derives from a human donor in good health (CMV status not recorded). Some clones in this sample may be carry-over from other donors' samples. Sequenced sample: CD8+ T cells from PBMCs. The CDR3 sequence: CASYGPGQGAGEQYF. CDR3 nucleotides: TGTGCCAGTTACGGGCCGGGACAGGGGGCCGGGGAGCAGTACTTC.